This TCR beta chain was profiled in a study of OX40 agonist ivuxolimab in advanced cancers. Study-wide points: Individuals who were partial responders at 0.1-3.0 mg/kg had clonal expansion that ranked among the lowest.

Some clones are missing from TCRdb's copy, which holds only in-frame ones; the method was immunoSEQ multiplex PCR. The sample holds 70,000 to 95,000 clones; 90% are singletons and the top ten take about 0.35%. Comments on this clone: Its antigen is still unknown.

This sequence was found in an adult with an advanced solid tumor such as melanoma, head and neck, liver or kidney cancer. The source material was CD4+ or CD8+ T cells sorted from blood, sampled in a trial of the OX40 agonist ivuxolimab.

CDR3 protein: CASEGKNRDPLSYEQYF. CDR3 bases: TGTGCCAGCGAGGGGAAAAACAGGGACCCCCTCTCCTACGAGCAGTACTTC. This chain uses TRBV25-1 with TRBJ2-7; possible D gene TRBD1, 6 bases. Between the trimmed V and J ends, which lost 8 bases and 0 bases, there was a span of 23 bases. Germline CDR1 MGHDK, CDR2 SYGVNS. The CDR3 sequence is 17 residues long.